The entry below describes one T cell receptor beta chain. The sample comes from a study of T cells in Graves' hyperthyroidism and ophthalmopathy. The trim removed 0 bases at V and 3 bases at J, leaving 3 bases unmatched. The CDR3 is 15 residues long. CDR1 and CDR2 from the germline V gene are MNHNS and SASEGT. Amplification of TCR beta CDR3 regions used RNA as the template. The HTBI primer set served for first-round RT-PCR of the TCR CDR3. TCRdb re-analysed the multiplex PCR reads in MiXCR, keeping a single row per CDR3 protein. Among about 510,000 distinct CDR3 sequences listed, 14% were seen once. The source of this sequence is a woman aged 35 to 49 with Graves' hyperthyroidism. The rearrangement joins TRBV6-1 to TRBJ2-5; 8 nucleotides line up with TRBD2. Sequenced sample: blood. This chain's CDR3 is CASSEAPGGKETQYF. CDR3 DNA: TGTGCCAGCAGTGAAGCGCCGGGAGGGAAAGAGACCCAGTACTTC.